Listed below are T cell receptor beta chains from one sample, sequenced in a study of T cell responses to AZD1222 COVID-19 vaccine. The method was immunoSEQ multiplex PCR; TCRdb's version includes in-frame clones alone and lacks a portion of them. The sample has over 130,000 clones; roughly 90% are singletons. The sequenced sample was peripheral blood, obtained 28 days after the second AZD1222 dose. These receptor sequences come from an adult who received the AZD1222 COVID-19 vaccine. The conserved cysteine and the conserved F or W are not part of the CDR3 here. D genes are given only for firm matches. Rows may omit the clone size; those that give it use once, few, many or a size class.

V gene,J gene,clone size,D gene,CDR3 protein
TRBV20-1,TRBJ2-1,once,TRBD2,SATPSGEQF
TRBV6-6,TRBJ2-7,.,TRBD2,ASNSAGGSKYEQY
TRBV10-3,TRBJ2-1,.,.,AISLTGYNEQF
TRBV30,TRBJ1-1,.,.,AWSVIRTRGAF
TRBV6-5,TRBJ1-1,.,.,ASSPLQLSNTEAF
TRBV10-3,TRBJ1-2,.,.,AISDSWRGYT
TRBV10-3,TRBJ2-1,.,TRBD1,ATRSFDTGQYNEQF
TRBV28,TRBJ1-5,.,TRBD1,ASSLWGGEQGMSNQPQH
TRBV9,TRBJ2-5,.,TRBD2,ASSGGLAGAAGLGTQY
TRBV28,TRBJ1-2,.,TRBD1,ASSFGGRGRGYT
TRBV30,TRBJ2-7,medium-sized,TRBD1,AWSVGQGYEQY
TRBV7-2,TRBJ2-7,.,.,ASTLEGAAPDEQY
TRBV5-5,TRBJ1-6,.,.,ASSLGAGDPNSPLH
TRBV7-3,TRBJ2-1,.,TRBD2,ASSSEGGSGHEQF
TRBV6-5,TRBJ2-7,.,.,ASSYSTGLYEQY
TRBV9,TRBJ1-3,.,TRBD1,ASSLTMTGPSGNTIY
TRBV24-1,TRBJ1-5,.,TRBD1,ATSDLPTGTGENQPQH
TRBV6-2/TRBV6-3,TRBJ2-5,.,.,ASSYDRTQEVQETQY
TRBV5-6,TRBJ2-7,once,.,ASSLIGLPYEQY
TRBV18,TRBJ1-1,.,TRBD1,ASLLRGTGGTEAF
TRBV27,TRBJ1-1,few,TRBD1,ASSFGQVTEAF
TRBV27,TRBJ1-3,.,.,ASKRTGKSGNTIY
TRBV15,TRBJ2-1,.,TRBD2,ATSRDKRLADPDNEQF
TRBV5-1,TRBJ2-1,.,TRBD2,ASTLRASGSFHNEQF
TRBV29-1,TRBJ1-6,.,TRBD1,SAGDRANSPLH
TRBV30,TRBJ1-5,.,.,AWSVTGVQPQH
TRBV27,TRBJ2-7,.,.,ASSSNYEQY
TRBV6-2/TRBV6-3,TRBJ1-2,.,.,ASSYDGFYGYT
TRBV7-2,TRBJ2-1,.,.,ASSLAGAPSYNEQF
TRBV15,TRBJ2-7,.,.,ATSRDRSSPSYEQY
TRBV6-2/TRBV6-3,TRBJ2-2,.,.,ASSYLGSTGELF
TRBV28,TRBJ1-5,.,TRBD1,ASSQTGGYQPQH
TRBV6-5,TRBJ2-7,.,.,ASTQSWGSYEQY
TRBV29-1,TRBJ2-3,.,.,SVGEGDSSTDTQY
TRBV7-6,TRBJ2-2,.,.,ASSSLPPGHSNTGELF
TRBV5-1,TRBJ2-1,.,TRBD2,ASSLSQRGYNEQF
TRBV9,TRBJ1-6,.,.,ASSRDADNSPLH
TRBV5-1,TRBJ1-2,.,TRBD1,ASSYYPNDRGANYGYT
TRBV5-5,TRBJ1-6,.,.,ASSLKGLDSPLH